The clone carrying this T cell receptor beta chain has ten or more counts. The target antigen is unknown. This sample is drawn from a study of T cells in Graves' hyperthyroidism and ophthalmopathy. Study-wide background: Peripheral blood was secured at the point of initial diagnosis, before any treatment. Study findings and constraints: By a 13 V-J model, ophthalmopathy was set apart from stable hyperthyroidism.

Aged 18 to 65, the patients had hyperthyroidism that was newly diagnosed and had lasted under 2 months. Each 10 ml fresh peripheral blood draw supplied the PBMCs. Germline lookup yields CDR1 MNHEY and CDR2 SMNVEV (reference sequence). CDR3 length equals 15 residues. The V and J ends lost 3 bases and 4 bases, in that order; junction bases with no gene match: 8. Regions amplified from RNA transcripts were the TCR beta CDR3 regions. TCR CDR3 underwent first-round RT-PCR with the HTBI primer set. TCRdb ran MiXCR on the multiplex PCR reads and lists one entry per CDR3 protein. The sample has 470,000 or so distinct CDR3 sequences; around 20% are singletons.

Sequencing input: blood. The rearrangement uses TRBV27 and TRBJ1-2; 7 bases agree with TRBD1. The receptor was derived from a man aged 18 to 30 with Graves' hyperthyroidism. As DNA, the CDR3 is TGTGCCAGCAGTTTCCGCAGGGGGTCTGGCTATGGCTACACCTTC. Protein sequence: CASSFRRGSGYGYTF.